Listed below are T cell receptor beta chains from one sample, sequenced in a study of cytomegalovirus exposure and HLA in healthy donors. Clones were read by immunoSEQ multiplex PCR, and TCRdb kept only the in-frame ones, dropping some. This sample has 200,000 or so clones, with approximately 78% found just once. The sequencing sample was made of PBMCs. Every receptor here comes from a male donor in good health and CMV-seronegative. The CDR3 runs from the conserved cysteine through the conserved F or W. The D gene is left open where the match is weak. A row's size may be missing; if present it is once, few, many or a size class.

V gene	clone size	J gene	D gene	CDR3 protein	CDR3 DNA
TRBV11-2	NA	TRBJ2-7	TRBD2	CASSLDPAGVAEQYF	TGTGCCAGCAGCTTAGACCCAGCGGGAGTCGCCGAGCAGTACTTC
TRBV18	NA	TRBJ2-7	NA	CASSPPLLNEQYF	TGTGCCAGCTCACCACCGTTACTGAACGAGCAGTACTTC
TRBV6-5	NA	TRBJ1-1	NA	CASSYRGGTDTEAFF	TGTGCCAGCAGTTACAGGGGGGGAACGGACACTGAAGCTTTCTTT
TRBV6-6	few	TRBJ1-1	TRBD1	CASRHPGQGNTEAFF	TGTGCCAGCAGGCACCCGGGACAGGGGAACACTGAAGCTTTCTTT
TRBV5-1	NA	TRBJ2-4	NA	CASSFKTGGESIQYF	TGCGCCAGCAGCTTTAAAACAGGGGGGGAGAGCATTCAGTACTTC
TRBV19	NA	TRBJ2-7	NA	CASSIDPTSSEQYF	TGTGCCAGTAGTATAGACCCAACTAGTTCCGAGCAGTACTTC
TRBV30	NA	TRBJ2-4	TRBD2	CAWNSLGGGRNIQYF	TGTGCCTGGAATTCTCTGGGCGGGGGTCGGAACATTCAGTACTTC
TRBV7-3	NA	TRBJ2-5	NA	CASSLLRQETQYF	TGTGCCAGCAGCTTATTGCGTCAAGAGACCCAGTACTTC
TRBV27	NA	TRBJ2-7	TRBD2	CASSLLGTTYEQYF	TGTGCCAGCAGCTTACTCGGGACTACCTACGAGCAGTACTTC
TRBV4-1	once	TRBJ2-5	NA	CASSGRGGVDGETQYF	TGCGCCAGCAGCGGAAGAGGGGGAGTAGACGGAGAGACCCAGTACTTC
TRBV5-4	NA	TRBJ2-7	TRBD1	CASSLVGTGSYEQYF	TGTGCCAGCAGCTTGGTCGGGACAGGGTCCTACGAGCAGTACTTC
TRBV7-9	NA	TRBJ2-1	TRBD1	CASSSRTGGSYNEQFF	TGTGCCAGCAGCTCCCGGACAGGGGGCAGCTACAATGAGCAGTTCTTC
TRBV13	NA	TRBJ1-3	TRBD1	CASSTGQGGNTIYF	TGTGCCAGCAGCACTGGACAGGGAGGAAACACCATATATTTT
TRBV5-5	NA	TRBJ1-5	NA	CASSPNRGGLSNQPQHF	TGTGCCAGCAGCCCAAATCGGGGGGGCTTAAGCAATCAGCCCCAGCATTTT
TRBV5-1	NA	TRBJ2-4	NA	CASSFGPRGYAKNIQYF	TGCGCCAGCAGCTTCGGCCCCAGGGGTTATGCCAAAAACATTCAGTACTTC
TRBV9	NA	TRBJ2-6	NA	CASSVEQPGANVLTF	TGTGCCAGCAGCGTAGAGCAACCTGGGGCCAACGTCCTGACTTTC
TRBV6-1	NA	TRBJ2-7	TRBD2	CASNPSGSSYEQYF	TGTGCCAGCAATCCTAGCGGGTCCTCCTACGAGCAGTACTTC
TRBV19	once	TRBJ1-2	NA	CASSIADLGGYGYTF	TGTGCCAGTAGTATAGCTGATCTCGGGGGCTATGGCTACACCTTC
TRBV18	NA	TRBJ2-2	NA	CASSPRTYNTGELFF	TGTGCCAGCTCTCCACGGACATACAACACCGGGGAGCTGTTTTTT
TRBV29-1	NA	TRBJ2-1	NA	CSVERYSYEQFF	TGCAGCGTTGAGCGGTACTCGTATGAGCAGTTCTTC
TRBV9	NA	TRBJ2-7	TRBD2	CASSTGGGGSSYEQYF	TGTGCCAGCAGCACTGGGGGGGGAGGTAGCTCCTACGAGCAGTACTTC
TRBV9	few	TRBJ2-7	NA	CASSVGGGSGTYEQYF	TGTGCCAGCAGCGTAGGAGGGGGGAGCGGGACTTACGAGCAGTACTTC
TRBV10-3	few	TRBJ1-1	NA	CAISAPLEGTPEAFF	TGTGCCATCAGTGCACCTCTGGAGGGGACCCCTGAAGCTTTCTTT
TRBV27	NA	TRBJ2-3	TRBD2	CASSLDLAGVSDTQYF	TGTGCCAGCAGTCTCGACCTAGCGGGAGTGTCAGATACGCAGTATTTT
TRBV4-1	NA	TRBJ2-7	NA	CASSQVRQATYEQYF	TGCGCCAGCAGCCAAGTGAGACAGGCGACCTACGAGCAGTACTTC
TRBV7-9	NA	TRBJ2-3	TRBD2	CASSLGQREDTQYF	TGTGCCAGCAGCTTAGGACAGCGGGAAGATACGCAGTATTTT
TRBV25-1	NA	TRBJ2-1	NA	CASRPQGRSYNEQFF	TGTGCCAGCAGACCACAGGGTCGGTCCTACAATGAGCAGTTCTTC
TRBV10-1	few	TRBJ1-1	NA	CASSATDGIKGAFF	TGCGCCAGCAGCGCGACCGACGGGATTAAGGGTGCTTTCTTT
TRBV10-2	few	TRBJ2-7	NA	CASSERGGQYF	TGCGCCAGCAGTGAGAGGGGTGGGCAGTACTTC
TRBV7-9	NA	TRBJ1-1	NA	CASSFEESAEAFF	TGTGCCAGCAGCTTTGAGGAGTCGGCTGAAGCTTTCTTT
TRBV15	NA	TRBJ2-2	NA	CATSPLSRTGELFF	TGTGCCACCAGCCCCTTAAGCAGGACCGGGGAGCTGTTTTTT
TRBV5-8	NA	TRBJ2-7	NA	CASSLQSYEQYF	TGTGCCAGCAGCTTACAGTCCTACGAGCAGTACTTC
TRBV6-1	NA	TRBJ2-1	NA	CASSVFGELYNEQFF	TGTGCCAGCAGTGTTTTTGGGGAGCTTTACAATGAGCAGTTCTTC
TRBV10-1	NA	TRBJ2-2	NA	CASSEDQGTNTGELFF	TGCGCCAGCAGTGAGGATCAGGGGACGAACACCGGGGAGCTGTTTTTT
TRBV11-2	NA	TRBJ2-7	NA	CASSPFYEQYF	TGTGCCAGCAGCCCTTTCTACGAGCAGTACTTC
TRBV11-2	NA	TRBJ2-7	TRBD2	CASSLELAGVEQYF	TGTGCCAGCAGCTTAGAACTAGCGGGAGTCGAGCAGTACTTC
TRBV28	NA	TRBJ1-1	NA	CASTPSIARVNTEAFF	TGTGCCAGCACCCCGTCTATCGCCAGGGTGAACACTGAAGCTTTCTTT
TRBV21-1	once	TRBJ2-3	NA	CASSKSAGGTDTQYF	TGTGCCAGCAGCAAATCTGCGGGCGGCACAGATACGCAGTATTTT
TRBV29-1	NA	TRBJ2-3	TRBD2	CSSGLADTDTQYF	TGCAGCTCTGGACTAGCGGACACAGATACGCAGTATTTT
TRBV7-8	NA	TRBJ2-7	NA	CASSWRLEVGEQYF	TGTGCCAGCAGTTGGCGCCTAGAGGTCGGCGAGCAGTACTTC
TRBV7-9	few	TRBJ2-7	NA	CASGAGFEQYF	TGTGCCAGTGGGGCAGGGTTCGAGCAGTACTTC
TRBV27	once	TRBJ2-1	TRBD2	CASSAGLADYNEQFF	TGTGCCAGCAGTGCGGGACTAGCGGACTACAATGAGCAGTTCTTC
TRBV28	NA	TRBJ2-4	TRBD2	CASSPLGDGTSGRGYF	TGTGCCAGCAGTCCCCTGGGGGATGGGACTAGCGGGAGAGGGTACTTC
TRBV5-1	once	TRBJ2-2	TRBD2	CASTTPQLAGVSGELFF	TGCGCCAGCACAACCCCCCAACTAGCGGGAGTCTCCGGGGAGCTGTTTTTT
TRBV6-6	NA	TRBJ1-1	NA	CASSSRGNTEAFF	TGTGCCAGCAGTTCCCGAGGGAACACTGAAGCTTTCTTT
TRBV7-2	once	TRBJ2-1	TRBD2	CASSLVREGFNEQFF	TGTGCCAGCAGCTTAGTGCGGGAGGGTTTCAATGAGCAGTTCTTC
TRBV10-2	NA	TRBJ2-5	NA	CASSESIAGQGKETQYF	TGCGCCAGCAGTGAGTCGATCGCTGGGCAGGGTAAAGAGACCCAGTACTTC
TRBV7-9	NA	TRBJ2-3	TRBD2	CASSQGLAVTDTQYF	TGTGCCAGCAGCCAGGGACTAGCGGTCACAGATACGCAGTATTTT
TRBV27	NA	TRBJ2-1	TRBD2	CASSSGSGGDEQFF	TGTGCCAGCAGTTCGGGGTCGGGAGGGGATGAGCAGTTCTTC
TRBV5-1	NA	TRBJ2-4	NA	CASSLVGGVDIQYF	TGCGCCAGCAGCTTGGTAGGGGGGGTAGACATTCAGTACTTC
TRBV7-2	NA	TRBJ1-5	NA	CASSFLGANQPQHF	TGTGCCAGCAGCTTTTTAGGGGCGAATCAGCCCCAGCATTTT
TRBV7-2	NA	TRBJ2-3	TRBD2	CASSFPPRGYTDTQYF	TGTGCCAGCAGCTTCCCCCCGCGGGGGTACACAGATACGCAGTATTTT
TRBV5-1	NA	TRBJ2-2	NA	CASSFVQGELFF	TGCGCCAGCAGCTTTGTACAGGGGGAGCTGTTTTTT
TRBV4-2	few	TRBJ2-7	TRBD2	CASSQGTSGYYEQYF	TGTGCCAGCAGCCAAGGTACTAGCGGATACTACGAGCAGTACTTC